The 11 T cell receptor beta chains in this list originate from one sample, sequenced in a study of T cell repertoires in cytomegalovirus infection. Via MiXCR, TCRdb re-called the reads, giving one row per CDR3 protein. The sample lists fewer than 350,000 distinct CDR3 sequences, 17% seen once, with about 11% in the top ten. Input material: PBMCs. The receptors derive from a human donor in good health (CMV status not recorded). Some clones in this sample may be carry-over from other donors' samples.

V and J are TRBV20-1 and TRBJ1-2; TRBD1 is a possible D gene (5 bases). V was pared by 3 bases and J by 1 base, with 9 bases between. This CDR3 has 13 amino acids. Germline loops: CDR1 DFQATT, CDR2 SNEGSKA (reference sequence). The CDR3 protein is CSASVGGNYGYTF. CDR3 bases: TGCAGTGCTAGCGTCGGGGGTAACTATGGCTACACCTTC.

This clonotype was seen at least ten times. The chain combines TRBV6-1 with TRBJ1-5; D unclear. Germline loops: CDR1 MNHNS, CDR2 SASEGT. V gave up 8 bases and J gave up 3 bases, with 11 bases separating them. The CDR3 is 13 residues long. The CDR3 nucleotides are TGTGCCAGCGTGTCGGCTAACAATCAGCCCCAGCATTTT. This gives the protein CASVSANNQPQHF.

This clonotype was found many times. This rearrangement joins TRBV5-1 to TRBJ2-7; maybe TRBD2 (5 bases). V shed 0 bases and J shed 3 bases, with 19 bases lying between them. The CDR3 is 17 amino acids. Germline-derived CDR1 and CDR2 are SGHRS and YFSETQ. In DNA form, the CDR3 reads TGCGCCAGCAGCTTGGGGGCCACGATTACCCGGGACTACGAGCAGTACTTC. Its protein product is CASSLGATITRDYEQYF.

This clonotype was seen more than once but under ten times. The chain uses TRBV7-9 and TRBJ1-2; possibly TRBD1 for D (6 bases). The V end was cut by 6 bases, the J end by 4 bases, with 18 bases between. This CDR3 is built from 15 residues. Germline CDR1 SEHNR, CDR2 FQNEAQ (reference sequence). CDR3: CASSPGQRQSYGYTF. The CDR3 coding sequence is TGTGCCAGCAGTCCCGGACAGCGTCAGAGCTATGGCTACACCTTC.

This clonotype was counted at least ten times. CDR3 nucleotides: TGTGCCAGCAGTGTCTCCAGGTTGAACACTGAAGCTTTCTTT. Residues: CASSVSRLNTEAFF. The chain links TRBV2 to TRBJ1-1; no clear D. The CDR3 has 14 residues. CDR1 and CDR2 from the germline V gene are SNHLY and FYNNEI. The V end was cut by 4 bases, the J end by 0 bases, with 9 bases between.

This clonotype occurred a few times. V is TRBV28 and J is TRBJ2-5; D remains unclear. The CDR3 has 14 residues. Germline CDR1 MDHEN, CDR2 SYDVKM. Trimming took 3 bases from V and 0 from J, leaving 8 bases between them. DNA of the CDR3: TGTGCCAGCAGTTTGAGAATGTACCAAGAGACCCAGTACTTC. Protein sequence: CASSLRMYQETQYF.

This clonotype was counted a few times. The chain uses TRBV13 and TRBJ1-1, with 8 bases matching TRBD1. Germline CDR1 reads PRHDT; CDR2 reads FYEKMQ (reference sequence). Unmatched junction bases numbered 3, after V lost 5 bases and J lost 4 bases. CDR3 length equals 13 residues. The CDR3 protein is CASSIDRGTEAFF. The CDR3 DNA follows: TGTGCCAGCAGCATCGACAGGGGCACTGAAGCTTTCTTT.

This clonotype was seen a handful of times. This chain's CDR3 is CASSIGQGWVQPQHF. The CDR3 region has the DNA TGTGCCAGTAGTATCGGACAGGGTTGGGTTCAGCCCCAGCATTTT. This chain joins TRBV19 and TRBJ1-5; 8 bases match TRBD1. Germline trimming cut 3 bases from V and 6 bases from J; bases unmatched to any gene: 7. The CDR3 covers 15 residues. Germline-derived CDR1 and CDR2 are LNHDA and SQIVND (reference sequence).

At least ten counts were recorded for this clonotype. V usage is TRBV7-2 and J usage is TRBJ2-7; TRBD1 matches at 9 bases. The V segment lost 5 bases and the J segment 6 bases; nucleotides outside the gene matches: 8. The CDR3 covers 14 residues. CDR1 is SGHTA, CDR2 FQGNSA, per germline. This CDR3 is CASSPSGTGSEQYF. The CDR3 DNA reads as TGTGCCAGCAGCCCCAGCGGGACAGGGAGCGAGCAGTACTTC. Together with reference TRBV7-2 and TRBJ2-7, the CDR3 gives the full variable domain: GAGVSQSPSNKVTEKGKDVELRCDPISGHTALYWYRQSLGQGLEFLIYFQGNSAPDKSGLPSDRFSAERTGGSVSTLTIQRTQQEDSAVYLCASSPSGTGSEQYFGPGTRLTVT.

Only a few counts were recorded for this clonotype. The rearrangement links TRBV29-1 to TRBJ2-5; the D gene could be TRBD1 or TRBD2 (6 bases each). The germline V gene has CDR1 SQVTM and CDR2 ANQGSEA. V lost 4 bases and J 3 bases, leaving 15 bases between the germline ends. This CDR3 contains 14 residues. The CDR3 sequence: CSVARSGGEETQYF. DNA of the CDR3: TGCAGCGTTGCTAGATCCGGGGGCGAAGAGACCCAGTACTTC.

This clonotype was seen only a few times. The chain employs TRBV4-3 and TRBJ1-1; 10 bases agree with TRBD1. From germline, CDR1 is LGHNA and CDR2 YSLEER. The CDR3 totals 15 residues. The ends lost 0 bases at V and 6 bases at J; junction bases unmatched: 4. This CDR3 reads CASSQEGQGLAEAFF. The CDR3 nucleotides read TGCGCCAGCAGCCAAGAGGGACAGGGGCTTGCTGAAGCTTTCTTT.